One sample yielded the 21 T cell receptor beta chains listed below, sequenced in a study of vaccination effects on CD4 cells after COVID-19. Following a roughly ten-day culture, CD4+ T cells were purified. Participants received two doses of either the BNT162b2 or mRNA-1273 vaccine. The table came from immunoSEQ multiplex PCR; TCRdb's copy has only in-frame clones and leaves some out. The data contain tens of thousands of clones, less than 80% of them singletons. These receptors' targets are unknown. Material: CD4+ T cells from PBMCs cultured without peptide, obtained after COVID-19 vaccination. Receptors originate from a human donor who received a COVID-19 vaccine.

The chain links TRBV7-9 to TRBJ2-1; TRBD2 might be the D (6 bases). The CDR3 sequence is 17 residues long. V lost 1 base and J lost 0, with 13 bases in between. The germline gives CDR1 SEHNR, CDR2 FQNEAQ (reference sequence). In DNA form, the CDR3 reads TGTGCCAGCAGCTTAGGGGGAAGGGACTTCTCCTACAATGAGCAGTTCTTC. Its translation: CASSLGGRDFSYNEQFF.

This clone occurred a few times. DNA of the CDR3: TGTGCCAGCGGAGACGGGCGCAACTATGGCTACACCTTC. Translating it yields CASGDGRNYGYTF. The chain recombines TRBV7-8 with TRBJ1-2; D is uncertain. The CDR3 is 13 residues long. Germline V CDR1 and CDR2: SGHVS, FQNEAQ. With 8 bases removed from V and 2 bases from J, the gap between germline ends came to 12 bases.

The rearrangement uses TRBV19 and TRBJ2-5; 7 bases map to TRBD1. Unmatched junction bases numbered 0, after V lost 6 bases and J lost 2 bases. Looked up from germline, CDR1 is LNHDA and CDR2 is SQIVND (reference sequence). The CDR3 has 12 amino acids. This CDR3 is CASRGQQETQYF. The CDR3 bases are TGTGCCAGTAGGGGACAGCAAGAGACCCAGTACTTC.

The V gene is TRBV5-6, the J gene TRBJ2-7; D is possibly TRBD2 (5 bases). Trimming removed 4 bases from V and 0 bases from J, with 14 bases in between. The CDR3 has 15 amino acids. Germline CDR1 SGHDT, CDR2 YYEEEE. The CDR3 is CASSPLGGSSYEQYV. The CDR3 region has the DNA TGTGCCAGCAGCCCTTTGGGTGGGAGCTCCTACGAGCAGTACGTC.

This chain links TRBV7-2 with TRBJ1-6; 10 nucleotides align to TRBD1. The CDR3 length is 16 residues. Germline V gene data show CDR1 as SGHTA and CDR2 as FQGNSA. V gave up 5 bases and J gave up 1 base; unmatched junction bases: 2. The CDR3 sequence: CASSPDRGSYNSPLHF. CDR3 nucleotides: TGTGCCAGCAGCCCGGACAGGGGGTCCTATAATTCACCCCTCCACTTT.

The J gene is TRBJ2-5, the V gene TRBV5-1; D call uncertain. The germline V gene has CDR1 SGHRS and CDR2 YFSETQ. This CDR3 is built from 13 residues. V lost 0 bases and J 2 bases, leaving 5 bases between the germline ends. CDR3 nucleotides: TGCGCCAGCAGCTTGGGATTACAAGAGACCCAGTACTTC. Translation gives CASSLGLQETQYF.

The rearrangement links TRBV6-6 to TRBJ1-5; D gene uncertain. CDR1 and CDR2 from the germline V gene are MNHNY and SVGAGI (reference sequence). The CDR3 is made up of 16 amino acids. Trimming stripped 0 bases from V and 6 bases from J, with 15 bases between. As DNA, the CDR3 is TGTGCCAGCAGTTACTCTTACGTTGTGGGTTTTCAGCCCCAGCATTTT. It encodes CASSYSYVVGFQPQHF.

The J gene is TRBJ2-5, the V gene TRBV5-1; D possibly corresponds to TRBD2 (7 bases). The germline V and J ends were trimmed by 4 bases and 0 bases, with 16 bases remaining between them. The length of the CDR3 is 16 residues. Looked up from germline, CDR1 is SGHRS and CDR2 is YFSETQ. As DNA, the CDR3 is TGCGCCAGCAGCCCGAGGGGGGGGGAGTACCAAGAGACCCAGTACTTC. Its protein is CASSPRGGEYQETQYF.

The chain is built from TRBV29-1 and TRBJ1-5; perhaps TRBD1 as D (6 bases). The CDR3 totals 13 residues. The V end lost 6 bases, the J end lost 0 bases, and 9 bases lay between the germline ends. Germline V gene lookup returns CDR1 SQVTM and CDR2 ANQGSEA. CDR3 amino acids: CSVEGDSNQPQHF. The CDR3 DNA follows: TGCAGCGTCGAGGGGGATAGCAATCAGCCCCAGCATTTT.

V is TRBV12-3 or TRBV12-4 and J is TRBJ2-5; no clear D. This CDR3 spans 13 amino acids. Trimming pared 2 bases from V and 7 bases from J, leaving 11 bases between. Here the CDR3 DNA reads TGTGCCAGCAGTTTAATGGGCGGTGGGACCCAGTACTTC. Its protein is CASSLMGGGTQYF.

The J gene is TRBJ1-1, the V gene TRBV7-2; D not certain. Trimming left V 3 bases short and J 4 bases short, with 9 bases between. This CDR3 region has 13 residues. Looked up from germline, CDR1 is SGHTA and CDR2 is FQGNSA. The DNA for the CDR3 is TGTGCCAGCAGCTTCTCAACTGGCACTGAAGCTTTCTTT. Translated, it gives CASSFSTGTEAFF.

This chain uses TRBV6-5 with TRBJ1-1, with D possibly TRBD1 on 5 matching bases. Per the germline V gene, CDR1 is MNHEY and CDR2 is SVGAGI. This CDR3 is 14 amino acids long. V was trimmed by 6 bases and J by 4 bases, leaving 15 bases between them. CDR3 sequence (DNA): TGTGCCAGCAGATCTCCCAGGGCTCCCACTGAAGCTTTCTTT. Its translation: CASRSPRAPTEAFF.

The chain combines TRBV6-1 with TRBJ1-2, with 8 bases that match TRBD1. The CDR3 consists of 14 residues. The trim removed 3 bases at V and 2 bases at J, leaving 2 bases unmatched. Per germline, CDR1 MNHNS and CDR2 SASEGT. The CDR3 bases are TGTGCCAGCAGTGAGACAGGGGTGAACTATGGCTACACCTTC. It codes for CASSETGVNYGYTF.

This clone came up a few times. This chain links TRBV7-8 with TRBJ1-3; D is ambiguous. Germline V gene sequence: CDR1 SGHVS, CDR2 FQNEAQ. Trimming pared 5 bases from V and 2 bases from J, leaving 7 bases between. CDR3 size: 13 residues. The CDR3 protein is CASSRLAGNTIYF. The CDR3 DNA is TGTGCCAGCAGCCGCCTGGCTGGAAACACCATATATTTT.

This clone was detected only once. This rearrangement joins TRBV6-5 to TRBJ1-6; TRBD1 is a possible D gene (5 bases). The V end was cut by 4 bases, the J end by 7 bases, with 14 bases between. This CDR3 contains 15 residues. Looked up from germline, CDR1 is MNHEY and CDR2 is SVGAGI. The CDR3 region has the DNA TGTGCCAGCAGTTGGGGGGGGACGGCAAATTCACCCCTCCACTTT. Its protein is CASSWGGTANSPLHF.

The chain employs TRBV11-2 and TRBJ2-7; the D is unclear. CDR1 is SGHAT, CDR2 FQNNGV, per germline. The CDR3 totals 16 residues. The V end was cut by 0 bases, the J end by 0 bases, with 12 bases between. The CDR3 region has the DNA TGTGCCAGCAGCTTAGAATGCGTCCAGTGCTCCTACGAGCAGTACGTC. Translated, it gives CASSLECVQCSYEQYV.

This rearrangement joins TRBV19 to TRBJ1-1; 8 bases match TRBD1. CDR1 and CDR2 from the germline V gene are LNHDA and SQIVND (reference sequence). CDR3 size: 16 residues. J lost 5 bases, V lost 7 bases, and 15 bases had no gene match. This chain's CDR3 is CASIERTGWLRTEAFF. The CDR3 DNA follows: TGTGCCAGTATCGAGAGGACAGGGTGGTTACGAACTGAAGCTTTCTTT.

This rearrangement joins TRBV5-8 to TRBJ1-2; D is undetermined. Trimming took 0 bases from V and 13 from J, leaving 10 bases between them. Germline V lookup: CDR1 SGHTS, CDR2 YDEGEE. The CDR3 extends over 11 amino acids. The CDR3 protein is CASSLEGSRTF. CDR3 nucleotides: TGTGCCAGCAGCTTGGAGGGAAGCCGCACCTTC.

This chain uses TRBV15 with TRBJ1-2; weak D call: TRBD1 (5 bases). This CDR3 comprises 13 residues. Trimming took off 0 bases at V and 5 bases at J, with 7 bases between the two ends. The V gene's germline CDR1 is LNHNV and CDR2 YYDKDF (reference sequence). The chain's CDR3 is CATSRDQGYGYTF. The DNA of the CDR3 is TGTGCCACCAGCAGAGACCAGGGATATGGCTACACCTTC. Based on the CDR3 plus reference TRBV15 and TRBJ1-2, the full variable domain is DAMVIQNPRYQVTQFGKPVTLSCSQTLNHNVMYWYQQKSSQAPKLLFHYYDKDFNNEADTPDNFQSRRPNTSFCFLDIRSPGLGDTAMYLCATSRDQGYGYTFGSGTRLTVV.

V usage is TRBV15 and J usage is TRBJ1-1; tentatively, D is TRBD1 (6 bases). This CDR3 spans 12 amino acids. Germline V gives CDR1 LNHNV, CDR2 YYDKDF (reference sequence). The V end was cut by 0 bases, the J end by 11 bases, with 10 bases between. The CDR3 DNA reads TGTGCCACCAGCAGAGACAGGGGAAGGGCTTTCTTT. It codes for CATSRDRGRAFF. Variable domain in full (rest from reference TRBV15 and TRBJ1-1): DAMVIQNPRYQVTQFGKPVTLSCSQTLNHNVMYWYQQKSSQAPKLLFHYYDKDFNNEADTPDNFQSRRPNTSFCFLDIRSPGLGDTAMYLCATSRDRGRAFFGQGTRLTVV.

The chain combines TRBV24-1 with TRBJ1-2; no clear D. Between the trimmed V and J ends, which lost 3 bases and 4 bases, there was a span of 5 bases. The CDR3 extends over 12 amino acids. Germline CDR1 and CDR2: KGHDR and SFDVKD. In DNA, the CDR3 is TGTGCCACCAGTGATCACAGCTATGGCTACACCTTC. The encoded protein is CATSDHSYGYTF.